These 9 T cell receptor beta chains came from one sample sequenced in a study of siplizumab effects on memory and regulatory T cells. Generated by immunoSEQ multiplex PCR, the TCRdb table keeps only in-frame clones and is missing some. The table shows under 150,000 clones, with approximately 94% occurring only once. The sequenced material came from non-Treg CD4+ T cells sorted from blood. All receptors derive from a human donor in good health.

This clone was counted once. The chain carries TRBV10-3 and TRBJ2-7; D is possibly TRBD2 (6 bases). The V end was cut by 0 bases, the J end by 6 bases, with 18 bases between. Germline loops: CDR1 ENHRY, CDR2 SYGVKD. This CDR3 is built from 16 residues. The CDR3 spells CAISESEVIRDSEQYF. For the CDR3, the DNA is TGTGCCATCAGTGAGTCGGAAGTCATCAGGGACTCCGAGCAGTACTTC.

V gene TRBV19 combines with J gene TRBJ1-4; D is perhaps TRBD1 (6 bases). Germline CDR1 reads LNHDA; CDR2 reads SQIVND (reference sequence). V lost 2 bases and J lost 7, with 11 bases in between. The CDR3 consists of 14 residues. CDR3 in amino acids: CASSIMGAGEKLFF. The CDR3 nucleotides are TGTGCCAGTAGTATAATGGGGGCTGGTGAAAAACTGTTTTTT.

This clone is a singleton in its sample. The rearrangement links TRBV5-5 to TRBJ2-5, with D perhaps matching TRBD2 (7 bases). Germline values: CDR1 SGHKS, CDR2 YYEKEE (reference sequence). The CDR3 runs to 14 residues. Between the trimmed V and J ends, which lost 4 bases and 3 bases, there was a span of 13 bases. CDR3 sequence reads: CASSRWGGEETQYF. The CDR3 DNA follows: TGTGCCAGCAGCAGATGGGGGGGCGAAGAGACCCAGTACTTC.

The chain combines TRBV7-8 with TRBJ2-5, with a tentative D call TRBD1 (6 bases). The CDR3 contains 15 residues. V dropped 5 bases and J dropped 1 base, with 14 bases sitting between them. CDR1 is SGHVS, CDR2 FQNEAQ, per germline. CDR3 residues: CASSRWGRVQETQYF. The CDR3, as DNA: TGTGCCAGCAGCCGGTGGGGGCGGGTCCAAGAGACCCAGTACTTC.

The chain carries TRBV5-1 and TRBJ2-5, with TRBD2 identical over 11 bases. Per the germline V gene, CDR1 is SGHRS and CDR2 is YFSETQ. There are 15 residues in the CDR3. V lost 1 base, J lost 3 bases, and 2 bases stayed unmatched. The CDR3 loop is CASSLISGREETQYF. As DNA, the CDR3 is TGCGCCAGCAGCTTGATTAGCGGGAGGGAAGAGACCCAGTACTTC.

The J gene is TRBJ2-1, the V gene TRBV6-6, with 8 bases that match TRBD2. This CDR3 spans 14 amino acids. Trimming took 2 bases from V and 13 from J; bases not matched to a gene: 10. The germline V gene encodes CDR1 MNHNY and CDR2 SVGAGI (reference sequence). The DNA of the CDR3 is TGTGCCAGCAGTTACGGCTTAGCGGGGACGTATCAGTTCTTC. Its translation is CASSYGLAGTYQFF.

The chain joins TRBV6-6 to TRBJ1-1; D remains unclear. Germline V gene data show CDR1 as MNHNY and CDR2 as SVGAGI (reference sequence). The CDR3 runs 11 residues. The ends were cut back, 7 bases at V and 1 base at J, with 4 bases in the middle. CDR3 nucleotide sequence: TGTGCCAGCACCAAGAACACTGAAGCTTTCTTT. Translation gives CASTKNTEAFF.

The V gene is TRBV30, the J gene TRBJ2-1; the D is unclear. The CDR3 spans 16 residues. Trimming removed 3 bases from V and 6 bases from J, with 21 bases in between. Germline CDR1 reads GTSNPN; CDR2 reads SVGIG (reference sequence). CDR3 protein: CAWSLPGRLPSNEQFF. The CDR3 nucleotides are TGTGCCTGGAGCCTACCAGGTCGACTCCCTTCCAATGAGCAGTTCTTC.

This chain joins TRBV15 and TRBJ2-3, with TRBD1 matching 9 bases. V lost 0 bases and J lost 7; bases outside the gene matches: 8. Germline CDR1 LNHNV, CDR2 YYDKDF (reference sequence). The CDR3 contains 16 residues. The CDR3 loop reads CATSRDPGQGRNTQYF. In DNA, the CDR3 is TGTGCCACCAGCAGAGATCCCGGACAGGGGAGAAATACGCAGTATTTT.